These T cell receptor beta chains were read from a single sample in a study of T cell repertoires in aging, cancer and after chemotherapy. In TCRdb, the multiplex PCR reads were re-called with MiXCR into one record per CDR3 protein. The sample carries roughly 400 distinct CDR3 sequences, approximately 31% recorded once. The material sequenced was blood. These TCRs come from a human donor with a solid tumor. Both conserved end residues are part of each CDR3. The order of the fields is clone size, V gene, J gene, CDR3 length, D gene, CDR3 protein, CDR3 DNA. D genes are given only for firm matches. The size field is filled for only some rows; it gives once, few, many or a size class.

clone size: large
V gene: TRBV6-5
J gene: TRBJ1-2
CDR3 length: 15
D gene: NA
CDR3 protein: CASSYSGGIAYGYTF
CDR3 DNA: TGTGCCAGCAGTTACTCGGGGGGGATCGCCTATGGCTACACCTTC

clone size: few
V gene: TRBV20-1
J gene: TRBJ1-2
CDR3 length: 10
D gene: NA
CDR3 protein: CSAWNYGYTF
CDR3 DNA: TGCAGTGCATGGAACTATGGCTACACCTTC

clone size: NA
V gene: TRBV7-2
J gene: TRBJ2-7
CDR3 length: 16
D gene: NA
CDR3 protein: CASSFHASTNSYEQYF
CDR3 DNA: TGTGCCAGCAGCTTCCACGCGTCTACTAACTCCTACGAGCAGTACTTC

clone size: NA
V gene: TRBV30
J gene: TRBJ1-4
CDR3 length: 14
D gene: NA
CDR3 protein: CAWSDSEGGEKLFF
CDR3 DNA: TGTGCCTGGAGTGATTCAGAGGGCGGTGAAAAACTGTTTTTT

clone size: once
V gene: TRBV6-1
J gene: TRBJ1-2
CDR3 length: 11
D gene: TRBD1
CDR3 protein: CASRQGHGYTF
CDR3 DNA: TGTGCCAGCAGACAGGGGCATGGCTACACCTTC

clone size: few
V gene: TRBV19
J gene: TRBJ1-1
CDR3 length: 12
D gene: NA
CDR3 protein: CAILRGSGEAFF
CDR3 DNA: TGTGCCATTTTGAGGGGATCGGGTGAAGCTTTCTTT

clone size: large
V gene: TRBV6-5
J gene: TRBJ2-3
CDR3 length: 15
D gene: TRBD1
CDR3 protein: CASSAPHRGPDTQYF
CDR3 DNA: TGTGCCAGCAGTGCCCCGCACAGGGGGCCAGATACGCAGTATTTT

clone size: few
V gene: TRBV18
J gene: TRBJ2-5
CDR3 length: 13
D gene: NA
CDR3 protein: CASSPPAWETQYF
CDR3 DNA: TGTGCCAGCTCACCACCGGCCTGGGAGACCCAGTACTTC

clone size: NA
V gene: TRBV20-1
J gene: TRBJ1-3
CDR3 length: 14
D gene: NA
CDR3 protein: CSARETAMGNTIYF
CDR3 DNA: TGCAGTGCTAGAGAAACAGCGATGGGAAACACCATATATTTT

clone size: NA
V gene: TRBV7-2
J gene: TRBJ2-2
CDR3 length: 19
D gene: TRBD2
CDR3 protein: CASSPPGTSGSRNTGELFF
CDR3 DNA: TGTGCCAGCAGCCCCCCCGGGACTAGCGGGAGCCGTAACACCGGGGAGCTGTTTTTT

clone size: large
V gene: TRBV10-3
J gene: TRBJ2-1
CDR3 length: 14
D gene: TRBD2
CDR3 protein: CAIRGGQHYNEQFF
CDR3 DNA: TGTGCCATCAGGGGAGGGCAGCACTACAATGAGCAGTTCTTC

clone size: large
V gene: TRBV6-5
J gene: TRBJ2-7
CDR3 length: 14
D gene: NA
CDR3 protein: CASRPGPRDYEQYF
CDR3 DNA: TGTGCCAGCAGACCGGGTCCGCGGGACTACGAGCAGTACTTC

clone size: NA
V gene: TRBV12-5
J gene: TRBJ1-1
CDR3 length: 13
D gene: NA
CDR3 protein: CASGSEKNTEAFF
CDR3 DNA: TGTGCTAGTGGTTCGGAGAAGAACACTGAAGCTTTCTTT

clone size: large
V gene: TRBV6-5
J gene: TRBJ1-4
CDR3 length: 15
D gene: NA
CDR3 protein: CASSYSEGMGEKLFF
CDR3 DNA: TGTGCCAGCAGTTACTCGGAGGGTATGGGGGAAAAACTGTTTTTT

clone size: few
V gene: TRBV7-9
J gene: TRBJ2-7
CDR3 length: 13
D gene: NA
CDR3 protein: CASSLFGSYEQYF
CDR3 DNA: TGTGCCAGCAGCTTATTTGGATCCTACGAGCAGTACTTC

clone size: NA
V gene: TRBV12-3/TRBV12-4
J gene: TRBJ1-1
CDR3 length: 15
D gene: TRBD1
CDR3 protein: CASSWGTGTNTEAFF
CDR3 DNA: TGTGCCAGCAGTTGGGGGACAGGGACGAACACTGAAGCTTTCTTT

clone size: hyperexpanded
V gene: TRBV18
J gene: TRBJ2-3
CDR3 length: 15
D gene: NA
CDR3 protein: CASSPVGGETDTQYF
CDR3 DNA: TGTGCCAGCTCACCGGTAGGCGGTGAAACAGATACGCAGTATTTT

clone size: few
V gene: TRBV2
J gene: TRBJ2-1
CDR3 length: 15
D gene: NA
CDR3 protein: CASSEGGTYYNEQFF
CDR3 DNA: TGTGCCAGCAGTGAGGGGGGAACCTACTACAATGAGCAGTTCTTC